This T cell receptor beta chain was identified in a study of cytomegalovirus exposure and HLA in healthy donors. Study background: Most genotyped donors, about four fifths of 350 to 500, had Caucasian-associated genetic ancestry. Study-wide points: There were a few CMV-associated chains whose specificity for CMV antigens was confirmed in vitro. A previous analysis found most TCR beta V segments productive roughly 87% or roughly 30% of the time.

Comment on this clone: Its antigen is undetermined.

PCR employed 60 Vbeta and 13 Jbeta primers. The method was immunoSEQ multiplex PCR; TCRdb's version includes in-frame clones alone and lacks a portion of them. The table records some 140,000 clones, 70% to 80% of them present only once. The CDR3 covers 15 residues. The junction had 8 bases not matched to a gene; V was cut back by 6 bases and J by 1 base. Per the germline V gene, CDR1 is MNHEY and CDR2 is SVGAGI. The receptor was isolated from a man aged 45-60 years in good health and CMV-seronegative. The source material was PBMCs. This chain links TRBV6-5 with TRBJ1-1; TRBD1 matches at 7 bases. CDR3 region: CASSIGGRSNTEAFF. For the CDR3, the DNA is TGTGCCAGCAGCATAGGGGGCCGCTCGAACACTGAAGCTTTCTTT.